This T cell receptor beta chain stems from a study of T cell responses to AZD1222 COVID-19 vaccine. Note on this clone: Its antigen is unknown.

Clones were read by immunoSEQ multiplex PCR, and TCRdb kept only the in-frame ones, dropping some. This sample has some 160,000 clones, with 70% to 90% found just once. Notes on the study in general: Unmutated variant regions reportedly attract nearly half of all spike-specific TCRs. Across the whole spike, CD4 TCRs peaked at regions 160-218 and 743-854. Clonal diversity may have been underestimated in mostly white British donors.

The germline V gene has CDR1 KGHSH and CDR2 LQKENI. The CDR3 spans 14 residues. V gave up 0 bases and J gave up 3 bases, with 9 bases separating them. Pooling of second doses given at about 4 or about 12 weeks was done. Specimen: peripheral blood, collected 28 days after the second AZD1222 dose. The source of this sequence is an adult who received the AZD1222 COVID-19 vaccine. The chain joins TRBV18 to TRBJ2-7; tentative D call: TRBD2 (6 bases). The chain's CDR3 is CASSPPSGVYEQYF. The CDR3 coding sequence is TGTGCCAGCTCACCACCTTCGGGAGTCTACGAGCAGTACTTC.